This TCR beta chain derives from a study of blood T cells in healthy people across ages. Alongside a J-beta primer mix, a sample-barcoded 5' primer served in a second PCR lasting about 7 to 12 cycles. Each single sample gave us at least 2.5 million CDR3-containing paired-end reads. TCRdb processed the 5' RACE reads anew with MiXCR; each CDR3 protein has one entry. The sample contains fewer than 1 million distinct CDR3 sequences, about 42% of which appear only once. Trimming removed 2 bases at V and 2 bases at J, with 12 bases between. Germline V lookup: CDR1 SGHDN, CDR2 FVKESK. The CDR3 is 15 residues long.

Sequencing input: blood. The chain carries TRBV14 and TRBJ2-5; D unresolved. The receptor was derived from a man in his sixties in good health. The CDR3 nucleotides are TGTGCCAGCAGCCAATTTCAGGCAGGACAAGAGACCCAGTACTTC. Translating it yields CASSQFQAGQETQYF.